This T cell receptor (beta chain) was documented in a study of blood T cells in healthy people across ages. A second PCR of 7 to 11 cycles used a sample-barcoded 5' primer and a J-beta primer mix. TCRdb re-called the 5' RACE reads through MiXCR, storing one row per CDR3 protein. The data show around 400,000 distinct CDR3 sequences, roughly half seen once. Germline assignment: CDR1 MNHEY and CDR2 SMNVEV (reference sequence). The CDR3 covers 14 residues. Trimming left V 3 bases short and J 0 bases short, with 9 bases between. The chain carries TRBV27 and TRBJ2-7; unclear D gene. Sequences were obtained from blood. This receptor was identified in a man aged 55 to 70 in good health. The CDR3 sequence is CASSLEARSYEQYF. The CDR3 region has the DNA TGTGCCAGCAGTTTGGAAGCCCGCTCCTACGAGCAGTACTTC.